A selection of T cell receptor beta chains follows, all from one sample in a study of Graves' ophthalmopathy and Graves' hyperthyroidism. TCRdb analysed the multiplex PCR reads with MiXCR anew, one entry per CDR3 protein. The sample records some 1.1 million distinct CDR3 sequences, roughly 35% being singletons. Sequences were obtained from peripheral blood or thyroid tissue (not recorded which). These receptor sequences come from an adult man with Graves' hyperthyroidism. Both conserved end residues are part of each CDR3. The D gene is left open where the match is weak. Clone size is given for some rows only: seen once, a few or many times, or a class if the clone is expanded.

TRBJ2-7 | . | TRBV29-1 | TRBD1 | TGCAGCGTTGCAGGGGACAGGAGCTCCTACGAGCAGTACTTC | CSVAGDRSSYEQYF
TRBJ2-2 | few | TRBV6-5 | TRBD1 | TGTGCCAGCAGTAAGACAGGGAGCACCGGGGAGCTGTTTTTT | CASSKTGSTGELFF
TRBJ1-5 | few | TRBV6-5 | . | TGTGCCGCGTGCACATGGCCCGATCGTACGACCCAGCATTTT | CAACTWPDRTTQHF
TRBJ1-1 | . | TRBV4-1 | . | TGCGCCAGCAGCCAAGATCTATCCGCGAACACTGAAGCTTTCTTT | CASSQDLSANTEAFF
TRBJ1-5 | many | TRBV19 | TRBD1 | TGTGCCAGTAACCTGGGACAGGGAGAGAATCAGCCCCAGCATTTT | CASNLGQGENQPQHF
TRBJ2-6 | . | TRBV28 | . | TGTGTCAGCAGACAGGGGGCCAACGTCCTGACTTTC | CVSRQGANVLTF
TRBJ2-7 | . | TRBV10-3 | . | TGTGCCAGCAGTAAACCGACAGTTCGTTACGAGCAGTACTTC | CASSKPTVRYEQYF
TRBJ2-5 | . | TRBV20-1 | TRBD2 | TGCAGTGCGTCCGGGACTAGCGGGTCACAAGAGACCCAGTACTTC | CSASGTSGSQETQYF
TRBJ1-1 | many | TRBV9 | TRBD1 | TGTGCCAGCAGCGTAGGGGACAGGGCCGGGGGAGGCACTGAAGCTTTCTTT | CASSVGDRAGGGTEAFF
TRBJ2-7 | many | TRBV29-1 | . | TGCAGCGTTGAGCTTAGCGGCTCCTACGAGCAGTACTTC | CSVELSGSYEQYF
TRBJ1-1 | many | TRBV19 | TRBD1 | TGTGCCAGTAGTCCATACCGACAGGGGGCAAACACTGAAGCTTTCTTT | CASSPYRQGANTEAFF
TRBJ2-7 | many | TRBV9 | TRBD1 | TGTGCCAGCACGCCCGGGGACAGGGATGGCGAGCAGTACTTC | CASTPGDRDGEQYF
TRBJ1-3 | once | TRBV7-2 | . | TGCGCCAGCAGCCAAGATCGTGGCCCTGGAAACACCATATATTTT | CASSQDRGPGNTIYF
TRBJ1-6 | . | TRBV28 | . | TGTGCCAGCAGCCCGACGTTCTCCTATAATTCACCCCTCCACTTT | CASSPTFSYNSPLHF
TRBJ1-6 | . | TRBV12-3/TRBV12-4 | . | TGTGCCAACAGTTTAAGGAATTCACCCCTCCACTTT | CANSLRNSPLHF
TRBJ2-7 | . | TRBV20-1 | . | TGCAGTGTCCTGGTGTCGCCTAGCTCCTACGAGCAGTACTTC | CSVLVSPSSYEQYF
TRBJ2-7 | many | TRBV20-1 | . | TGCAGTGCGAGAGGACAGTACGAGCAGTACTTC | CSARGQYEQYF
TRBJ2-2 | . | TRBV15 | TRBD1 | TGTGCCACCACCAGTGGACAGGCCTTTGACACCGGGGAGCTGTTTTTT | CATTSGQAFDTGELFF
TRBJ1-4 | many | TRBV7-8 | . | TGTGCCAGTTCGACCACCCGTAATGAAAAACTGTTTTTT | CASSTTRNEKLFF
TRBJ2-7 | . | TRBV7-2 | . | TGTGCCAGCAGCAGATACCGGGGGCCTGCCTACGAGCAGTACTTC | CASSRYRGPAYEQYF
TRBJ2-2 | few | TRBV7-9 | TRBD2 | TGTGCCAGCAGTCGTTTAGCGGGGGGCCATACCGGGGAGCTGTTTTTT | CASSRLAGGHTGELFF
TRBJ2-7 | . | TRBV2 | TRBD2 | TGTGCCAGCGGTTGGCTAGCGGACCCCTACGAGCAGTACTTC | CASGWLADPYEQYF
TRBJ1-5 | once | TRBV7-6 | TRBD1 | TGTGCCAGCAGCTCGCATCAGGGGGGGACTCAGCCCCAGCATTTT | CASSSHQGGTQPQHF
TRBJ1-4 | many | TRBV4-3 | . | TGCGCCAGCAGCCAAGGAGGCACGGGGAAACTGTTTTTT | CASSQGGTGKLFF
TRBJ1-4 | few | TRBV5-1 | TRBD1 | TGCGCCAGCAACCACAGGGGGCTCGGGGAAAAACTGTTTTTT | CASNHRGLGEKLFF
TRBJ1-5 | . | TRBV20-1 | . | TGCAGTGCTAGACTTGCGGGGCACTTGAATCAGCCCCAGCATTTT | CSARLAGHLNQPQHF
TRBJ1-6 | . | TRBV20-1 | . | TGCAGTCCCGGGACCGATCCTTCACCCCTCCACTTT | CSPGTDPSPLHF
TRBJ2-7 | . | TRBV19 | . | TGTGCCAGTAGTAGGACGGCGAACACCGGGGAGCTGTACTTC | CASSRTANTGELYF
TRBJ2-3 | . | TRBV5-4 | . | TGTGCCAGCAGCTGGCCAGACAGGAAGGGCACAGATACGCAGTATTTT | CASSWPDRKGTDTQYF
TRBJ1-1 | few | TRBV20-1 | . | TGCAGTTTCATATACAACACTGAAGCTTTCTTT | CSFIYNTEAFF
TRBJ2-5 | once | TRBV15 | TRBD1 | TGTGCCACCAGCAGAGCCGGACAGGCATTATGGGAGACCCAGTACTTC | CATSRAGQALWETQYF
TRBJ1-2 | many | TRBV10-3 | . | TGTGCCATCAGTGATGGAGGGAGACTCTATGGCTACACCTTC | CAISDGGRLYGYTF
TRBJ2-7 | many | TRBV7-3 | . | TGTGCCAGCAGCTTAGACATAGGAGATTCCTACGAGCAGTACTTC | CASSLDIGDSYEQYF
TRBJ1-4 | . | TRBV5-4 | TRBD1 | TGTGCCAGCAGCTTGGGCGGACAGGGGGCGTCTAATGAAAAACTGTTTTTT | CASSLGGQGASNEKLFF
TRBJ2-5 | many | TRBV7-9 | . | TGTGCCAGCAGCTTATTCGAGACCCAGTACTTC | CASSLFETQYF
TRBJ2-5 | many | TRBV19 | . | TGTGCCAGTAGTAATCCCCAGGAGAGCGGACGGGAGACCCAGTACTTC | CASSNPQESGRETQYF
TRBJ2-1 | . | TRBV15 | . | TGTGCCACCAGCAGAGATCAGAAGGCCTACAATGAGCAGTTCTTC | CATSRDQKAYNEQFF
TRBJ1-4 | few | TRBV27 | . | TGTGCCAGCAGTTTACTGGGAGCGCATGAAAAACTGTTTTTT | CASSLLGAHEKLFF
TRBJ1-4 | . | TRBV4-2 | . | TGTGCCAGCAGCCAAGAGGGACGGAATAATGAAAAACTGTTTTTT | CASSQEGRNNEKLFF
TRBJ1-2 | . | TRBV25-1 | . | TGTGCCAGCAGTTTAAGGTTTGACTATGGCTACACCTTC | CASSLRFDYGYTF
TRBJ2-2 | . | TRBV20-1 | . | TGCAGTGCTAGAATGTCGGCGCGGGGTTGGCGGACCGGGGAGCTGTTTTTT | CSARMSARGWRTGELFF